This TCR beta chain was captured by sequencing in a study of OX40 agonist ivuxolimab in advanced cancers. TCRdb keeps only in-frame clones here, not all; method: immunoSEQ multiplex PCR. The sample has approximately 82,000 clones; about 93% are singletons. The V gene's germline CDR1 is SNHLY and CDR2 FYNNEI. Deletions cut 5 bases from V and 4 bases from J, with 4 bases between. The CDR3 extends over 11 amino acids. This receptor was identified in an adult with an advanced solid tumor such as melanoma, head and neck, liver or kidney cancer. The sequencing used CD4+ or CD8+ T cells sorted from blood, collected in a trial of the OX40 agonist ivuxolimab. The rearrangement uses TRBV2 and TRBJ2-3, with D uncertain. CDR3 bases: TGTGCCAGCAGTCCCCCAGATACGCAGTATTTT. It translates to CASSPPDTQYF.